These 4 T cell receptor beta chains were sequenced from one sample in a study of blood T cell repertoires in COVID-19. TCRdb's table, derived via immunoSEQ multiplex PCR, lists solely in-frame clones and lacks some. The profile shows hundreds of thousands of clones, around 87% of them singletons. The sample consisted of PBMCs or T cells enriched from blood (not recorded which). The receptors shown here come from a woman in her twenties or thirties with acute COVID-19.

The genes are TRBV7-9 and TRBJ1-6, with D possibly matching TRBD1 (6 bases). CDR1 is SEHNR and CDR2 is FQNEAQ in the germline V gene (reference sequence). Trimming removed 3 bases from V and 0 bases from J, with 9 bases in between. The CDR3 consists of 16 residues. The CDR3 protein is CASSLDRSSYNSPLHF. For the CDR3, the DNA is TGTGCCAGCAGCTTGGACAGAAGCTCCTATAATTCACCCCTCCACTTT.

CDR3 residues: CASSQDLPPGGISRNTIYF. CDR3 bases: TGTGCCAGCAGCCAAGATCTCCCCCCAGGGGGAATTAGTAGAAACACCATATATTTT. The V gene is TRBV4-2, the J gene TRBJ1-3, with 7 bases fitting TRBD1. CDR1 and CDR2 from the germline V gene are LGHNA and YNFKEQ. Trimming at V came to 0 bases and at J to 5 bases, leaving 16 bases not matched to a gene. The CDR3 consists of 19 residues.

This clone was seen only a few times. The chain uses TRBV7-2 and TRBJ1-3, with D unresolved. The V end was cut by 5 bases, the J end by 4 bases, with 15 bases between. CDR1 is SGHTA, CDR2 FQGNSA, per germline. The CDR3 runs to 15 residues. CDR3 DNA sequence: TGTGCCAGCAGCACATACGGGGTAGGAGGAAACACCATATATTTT. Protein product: CASSTYGVGGNTIYF.

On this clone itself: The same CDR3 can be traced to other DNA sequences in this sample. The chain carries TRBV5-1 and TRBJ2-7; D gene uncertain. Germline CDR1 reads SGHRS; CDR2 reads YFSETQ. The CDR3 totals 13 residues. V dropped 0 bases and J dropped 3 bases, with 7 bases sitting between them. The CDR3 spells CASSLGGRYEQYF. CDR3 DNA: TGCGCCAGCAGCTTGGGAGGCCGCTACGAGCAGTACTTC.